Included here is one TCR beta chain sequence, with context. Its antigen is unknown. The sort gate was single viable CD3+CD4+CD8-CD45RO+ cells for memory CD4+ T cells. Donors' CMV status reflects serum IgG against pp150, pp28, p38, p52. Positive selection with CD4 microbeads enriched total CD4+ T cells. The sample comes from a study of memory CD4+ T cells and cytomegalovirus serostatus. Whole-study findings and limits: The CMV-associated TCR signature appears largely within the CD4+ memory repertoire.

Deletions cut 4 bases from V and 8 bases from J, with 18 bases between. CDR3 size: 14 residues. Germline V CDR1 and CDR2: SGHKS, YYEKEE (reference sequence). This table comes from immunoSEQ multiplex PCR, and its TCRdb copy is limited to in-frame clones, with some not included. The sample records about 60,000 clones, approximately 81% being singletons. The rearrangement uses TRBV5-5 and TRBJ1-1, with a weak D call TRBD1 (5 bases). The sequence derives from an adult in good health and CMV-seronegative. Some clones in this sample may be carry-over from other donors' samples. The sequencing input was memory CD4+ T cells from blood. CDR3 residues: CASSRAGTNFEAFF. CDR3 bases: TGTGCCAGCAGCCGAGCCGGGACGAACTTCGAAGCTTTCTTT.